A single sample gave rise to the 2 T cell receptor beta chains below, sequenced in a study of T cell responses to AZD1222 COVID-19 vaccine. TCRdb keeps only in-frame clones here, not all; method: immunoSEQ multiplex PCR. The repertoire holds about 170,000 clones, with 80% to 90% as singletons. The specimen was peripheral blood, collected on day 0 of AZD1222 vaccination. The receptors were sampled from an adult in good health.

The chain employs TRBV7-9 and TRBJ1-4; D is unresolved. Trimming removed 5 bases at V and 6 bases at J, with 16 bases between. CDR1 SEHNR and CDR2 FQNEAQ come from the germline V gene (reference sequence). This CDR3 is 15 amino acids long. The CDR3 loop is CASSPSPGMDEKLFF. DNA of the CDR3: TGTGCCAGCAGCCCCTCCCCGGGGATGGATGAAAAACTGTTTTTT.

The rearrangement joins TRBV19 to TRBJ1-2; a weak D match, TRBD1 (5 bases). The CDR3 length is 13 residues. Trimming cost V 1 base and J 6 bases, with 9 bases left between them. Germline assignment: CDR1 LNHDA and CDR2 SQIVND (reference sequence). DNA of the CDR3: TGTGCCAGTAGTATAGGAGGGGACCATGGCTACACCTTC. Protein sequence: CASSIGGDHGYTF.